The rows below give T cell receptor beta chains drawn from one sample of a study of CD8+ T cells in alopecia areata. Here immunoSEQ multiplex PCR was the method, and the copy in TCRdb shows in-frame clones only, minus some. The profile shows under 300,000 clones, approximately 60% of them singletons. The source material was CD4+ T cells sorted from blood, sampled at week 52, from a patient treated with tofacitinib. Receptors were obtained from a human donor with alopecia areata. The CDR3 runs from the conserved cysteine through the conserved F or W. D genes are given only for firm matches. Only some rows state a clone size, as once, few, many or a class for expanded clones.

>-|-|TRBJ2-7|TRBV29-1
TGCAGCGTCATGCCGGGGTCCTACGAGCAGTACTTC
CSVMPGSYEQYF
>-|-|TRBJ1-2|TRBV9
TGTGCCAGCAGCGTGGCCCGCCAGGGCGGCTACACCTTC
CASSVARQGGYTF
>TRBD1|-|TRBJ2-6|TRBV11-1
TGTGCCAGCAGAAAAAGGCAGGGGGCGGATGGGGCCAACGTCCTGACTTTC
CASRKRQGADGANVLTF
>-|-|TRBJ2-5|TRBV9
TGTGCCAGCAGCCCTAGAGGAGGAGAGACCCAGTACTTC
CASSPRGGETQYF
>TRBD2|-|TRBJ2-3|TRBV11-2
TGTGCCAGCAGCTCAGGACTAGCCGTAACATCAGATACGCAGTATTTT
CASSSGLAVTSDTQYF
>TRBD2|-|TRBJ2-1|TRBV5-1
TGCGCCAGCAGCTCCCTTGTCGGGGGGATCTACAATGAGCAGTTCTTC
CASSSLVGGIYNEQFF
>TRBD1|-|TRBJ2-7|TRBV15
TGTGCCACCAGCACCCGGGACAGGTGGTTCGAGCAGTACTTC
CATSTRDRWFEQYF
>TRBD2|-|TRBJ2-1|TRBV29-1
TGCAGCGAACAAAGGACTAGCGGGGGGAATGAGCAGTTCTTC
CSEQRTSGGNEQFF
>-|-|TRBJ1-5|TRBV27
TGTGCCAGCAGTTTAAGCGGGAGGGACCAGCCCCAGCATTTT
CASSLSGRDQPQHF
>-|-|TRBJ2-7|TRBV20-1
TGCAGTGCTGAGCGGACAGTCGAGCAGTACTTC
CSAERTVEQYF
>-|-|TRBJ1-2|TRBV29-1
TGCAGCGTTGTGGGGGCTTTTGCCTCGGCGGACAGATTCTTC
CSVVGAFASADRFF
>-|-|TRBJ2-3|TRBV7-3
TGTGCCAGCAGCTTCACGGGACACCTGACTGATACGCAGTATTTT
CASSFTGHLTDTQYF
>-|-|TRBJ2-2|TRBV4-2
TGTGCCAGCAGCACCCAGACAGTGACGAACACCGGGGAGCTGTTTTTT
CASSTQTVTNTGELFF
>TRBD2|-|TRBJ2-1|TRBV6-5
TGTGCCAGCAGTTACTCGACGCCGGGGGGTGAGCAGTTCTTC
CASSYSTPGGEQFF
>-|-|TRBJ2-6|TRBV4-1
TGCGCCAGCAGCCAAGACCCCTCTGGGGCCAACGTCCTGACTTTC
CASSQDPSGANVLTF
>-|-|TRBJ2-3|TRBV5-6
TGTGCCAGCAGCTTGTCCGCTAGCAGACCCACAGATACGCAGTATTTT
CASSLSASRPTDTQYF
>-|-|TRBJ2-5|TRBV29-1
TGCAGCGGCGGACAGCACCAAGAGACCCAGTACTTC
CSGGQHQETQYF
>TRBD2|once|TRBJ2-1|TRBV29-1
TGCAGCGCCGGACTAGCGGGGGCCGCCCCTGTTGAGCAGTTCTTC
CSAGLAGAAPVEQFF
>-|few|TRBJ2-3|TRBV29-1
TGCAGCATTACTACCACAGATACGCAGTATTTT
CSITTTDTQYF
>-|-|TRBJ2-2|TRBV2
TGTGCCAGCAGCGAAGGTCGCGCAGTAGCGGCCAGAGGGCCCGTGGAGCTGTTTTTT
CASSEGRAVAARGPVELFF